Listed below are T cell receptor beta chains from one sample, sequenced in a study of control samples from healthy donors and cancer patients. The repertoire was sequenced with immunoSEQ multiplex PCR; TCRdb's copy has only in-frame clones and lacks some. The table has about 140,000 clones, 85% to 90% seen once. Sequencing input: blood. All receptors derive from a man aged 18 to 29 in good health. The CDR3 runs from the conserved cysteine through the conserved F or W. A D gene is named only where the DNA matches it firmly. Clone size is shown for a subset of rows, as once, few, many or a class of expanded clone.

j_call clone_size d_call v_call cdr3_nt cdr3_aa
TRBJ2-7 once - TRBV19 TGTGCCAGTAGTACAGGGAACGAGCAGTACTTC CASSTGNEQYF
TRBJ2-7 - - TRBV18 TGTGCCAGCTCACCGAGGGGCGAAGCCTACGAGCAGTACTTC CASSPRGEAYEQYF
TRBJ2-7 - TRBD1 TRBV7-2 TGTGCCAGCAGCAACAGGGGGCCTACTGCCAACGAGCAGTACTTC CASSNRGPTANEQYF
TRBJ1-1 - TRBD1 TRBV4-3 TGCGCCAGCAGCCACAGGGGGCAGGCTGAAGCTTTCTTT CASSHRGQAEAFF
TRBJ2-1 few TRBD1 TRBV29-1 TGCAGCTTCCTGGCGCACAGGGGGCCCAATGAGCAGTTCTTC CSFLAHRGPNEQFF
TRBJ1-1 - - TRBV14 TGTGCCAGCAGCCAAGTAGGGGGTTCTGAAGCTTTCTTT CASSQVGGSEAFF
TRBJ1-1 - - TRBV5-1 TGCGCCAGCAGCTCCCTAGGAGGGGTCGCTGAAGCTTTCTTT CASSSLGGVAEAFF
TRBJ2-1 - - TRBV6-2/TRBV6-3 TGTGCCAGCAGTTACCCCAACAGGGATGAGCAGTTCTTC CASSYPNRDEQFF
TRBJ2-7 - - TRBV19 TGTGCCAGTAGTCCGAGGACAGCGTCCTACGAGCAGTACTTC CASSPRTASYEQYF
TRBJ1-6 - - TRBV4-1 TGCGCCAGCAGCCAAGCTGGGGCAATCAATTCACCCCTCCACTTT CASSQAGAINSPLHF
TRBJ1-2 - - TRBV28 TGTGCCAGCAGTTTACCCGCCAACTATGGCTACACCTTC CASSLPANYGYTF
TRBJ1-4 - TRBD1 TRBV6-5 TGTGCCAGCAGCCGACAGGGGCTTAATGAAAAACTGTTTTTT CASSRQGLNEKLFF
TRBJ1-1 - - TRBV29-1 TGCAGCACTATCCCCGATCGGAACACTGAAGCTTTCTTT CSTIPDRNTEAFF
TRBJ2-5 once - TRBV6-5 TGTGCCAGCAGTTACCAGGGGACGCAAGAGACCCAGTACTTC CASSYQGTQETQYF
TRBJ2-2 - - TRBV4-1 TGCGCCAGCAGCCAAGATCTTAGGACCGGGGAGCTGTTTTTT CASSQDLRTGELFF
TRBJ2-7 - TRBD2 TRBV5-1 TGCGCCAGCAACCCGGGGGGTCCCTCCTACGAGCAGTACTTC CASNPGGPSYEQYF
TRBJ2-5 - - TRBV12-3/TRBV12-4 TGTGCCAGCAGCGCCTACCAGACCCAGTACTTC CASSAYQTQYF
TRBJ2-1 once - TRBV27 TGTGCCAGCAGTCCTCTAGCTGGACATAATGAGCAGTTCTTC CASSPLAGHNEQFF
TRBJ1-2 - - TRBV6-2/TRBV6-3 TGTGCCAGCAGTTACACAGACTATGGCTACACCTTC CASSYTDYGYTF
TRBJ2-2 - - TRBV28 TGTGCCAGCAGTAGGGGAGGGGGCTCCGGGGAGCTGTTTTTT CASSRGGGSGELFF
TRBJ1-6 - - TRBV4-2 TGTGCCAGCAGCCAAGACAGGGGAAGGGATTCACCCCTCCACTTT CASSQDRGRDSPLHF
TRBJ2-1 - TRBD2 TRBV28 TGTGCCAGCCGATGGGCGGGGGGCGGAACCTACAATGAGCAGTTCTTC CASRWAGGGTYNEQFF
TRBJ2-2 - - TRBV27 TGTGCCAGCAGTTTATACTCCAATCACGCGAACACCGGGGAGCTGTTTTTT CASSLYSNHANTGELFF
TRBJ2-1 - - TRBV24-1 TGTGCCACCAGTGATTTAGGCAGGTACAATGAGCAGTTCTTC CATSDLGRYNEQFF
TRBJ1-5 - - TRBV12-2 TGTGCAAGTCGCCGCACGAGCACAGGGCAGAGGCAGCCCCAGCATTTT CASRRTSTGQRQPQHF
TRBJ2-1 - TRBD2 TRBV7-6 TGTGCCAGCAGCCAGGGACTAGCGGAATACAATGAGCAGTTCTTC CASSQGLAEYNEQFF
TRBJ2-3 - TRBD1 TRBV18 TGTGCCAGCTCACCAATCTCGGGACAGAGCACAGATACGCAGTATTTT CASSPISGQSTDTQYF
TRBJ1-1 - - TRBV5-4 TGTGCCAGCAGTCTTGGGAATCAGATTGAAGCTTTCTTT CASSLGNQIEAFF
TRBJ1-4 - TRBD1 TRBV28 TGTGCCAGCAGGGGAGGACAGGGGCTGGGAAAACTGTTTTTT CASRGGQGLGKLFF